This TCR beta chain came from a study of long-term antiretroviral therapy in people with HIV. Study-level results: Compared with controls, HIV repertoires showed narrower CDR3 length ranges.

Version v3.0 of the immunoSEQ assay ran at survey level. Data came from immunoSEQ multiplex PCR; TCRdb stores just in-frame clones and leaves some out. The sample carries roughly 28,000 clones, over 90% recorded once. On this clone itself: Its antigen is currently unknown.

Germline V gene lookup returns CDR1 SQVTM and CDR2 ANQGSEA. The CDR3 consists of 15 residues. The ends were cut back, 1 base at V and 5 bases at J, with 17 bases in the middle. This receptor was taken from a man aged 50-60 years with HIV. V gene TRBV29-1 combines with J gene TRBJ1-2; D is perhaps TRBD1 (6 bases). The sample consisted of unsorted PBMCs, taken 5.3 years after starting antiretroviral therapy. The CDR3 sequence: CSVEAGGQKSYGYTF. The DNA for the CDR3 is TGCAGCGTTGAAGCCGGAGGACAGAAGAGTTATGGCTACACCTTC.